The next 19 T cell receptor beta chains were all read from a single sample in a study of glioma-infiltrating T cells after dendritic cell vaccination. The table came from immunoSEQ multiplex PCR; TCRdb's copy has only in-frame clones and leaves some out. The table lists about 94,000 clones, approximately 80% of them singletons, with under 6.5% in the top ten. Noted time point: after dendritic cell vaccination, including at tumor progression/relapse. The sequences come from blood, collected after dendritic cell vaccination. The receptor source for this set is a human donor with glioblastoma.

The chain carries TRBV7-9 and TRBJ1-3; no clear D. The germline V gene has CDR1 SEHNR and CDR2 FQNEAQ (reference sequence). The CDR3 contains 16 residues. Trimming removed 5 bases at V and 2 bases at J, with 16 bases between. The CDR3 nucleotides read TGTGCCAGCAGCCCCCCAACGGGAAGAACTGGAAACACCATATATTTT. Translation: CASSPPTGRTGNTIYF.

This chain uses TRBV4-1 with TRBJ2-4; TRBD2 agrees at 11 bases. After removal of 4 bases from V and 6 bases from J, the junction contained 8 bases not matched to a gene. Germline-derived CDR1 and CDR2 are MGHRA and YSYEKL. The CDR3 length is 16 residues. CDR3 loop: CASSLRFTSGRNIQYF. CDR3 sequence (DNA): TGCGCCAGCAGCCTTCGATTCACTAGCGGGAGAAACATTCAGTACTTC.

CDR3 DNA sequence: TGTGCCAGCAGCTTAGGCGGGGCGGGAGCGAGCTACAATGAGCAGTTCTTC. Translated, it gives CASSLGGAGASYNEQFF. The J gene is TRBJ2-1, the V gene TRBV7-8; 7 nucleotides agree with TRBD2. J gave up 3 bases and V 1 base, and 9 bases lay outside the gene matches. The CDR3 runs 17 residues. The germline V gene encodes CDR1 SGHVS and CDR2 FQNEAQ.

J is TRBJ1-1 and V is TRBV5-4; possibly TRBD1 for D (5 bases). Germline CDR1 reads SGHNT; CDR2 reads YYREEE (reference sequence). The CDR3 has 15 residues. The V end was cut by 3 bases, the J end by 1 base, with 13 bases between. This CDR3 reads CASSSPTGGNTEAFF. The CDR3 nucleotides are TGTGCCAGCAGCTCACCTACGGGGGGGAACACTGAAGCTTTCTTT.

In DNA form, the CDR3 reads TGTGCCATCAGTGAGTTAGGGGGCGCTGGGGTACTCAGAGGCTACACCTTC. It encodes CAISELGGAGVLRGYTF. The chain has TRBV10-3 and TRBJ1-2; 7 positions match TRBD1. There are 17 residues in the CDR3. The germline CDR1 and CDR2 sequences are ENHRY and SYGVKD. With 1 base clipped from V and 8 bases from J, the junction kept 16 bases outside the gene matches.

The chain joins TRBV7-9 to TRBJ1-2; the D gene is possibly TRBD1 (5 bases). In germline, CDR1 is SEHNR, CDR2 FQNEAQ (reference sequence). V lost 1 base and J lost 7, with 16 bases in between. This CDR3 region has 15 residues. This chain's CDR3 is CASSLVLQAHFGYTF. The CDR3 DNA reads TGTGCCAGCAGCTTAGTCCTACAGGCCCACTTTGGCTACACCTTC.

The chain combines TRBV4-1 with TRBJ1-6; TRBD1 might be the D (6 bases). V was shortened by 3 bases and J by 7 bases, with 19 bases between the two germline ends. The CDR3 sequence is 17 residues long. Per germline, CDR1 MGHRA and CDR2 YSYEKL. The CDR3 loop reads CASSQTISGAGNSPLHF. In nucleotides, the CDR3 is TGCGCCAGCAGCCAGACGATCTCAGGGGCTGGAAATTCACCCCTCCACTTT.

V is TRBV27 and J is TRBJ2-2; the D is unclear. Per the germline V gene, CDR1 is MNHEY and CDR2 is SMNVEV (reference sequence). V was pared by 6 bases and J by 0 bases, with 5 bases between. This CDR3 region has 13 residues. CDR3 residues: CASSLANTGELFF. CDR3 nucleotide sequence: TGTGCCAGCAGCCTAGCGAACACCGGGGAGCTGTTTTTT.

This rearrangement joins TRBV9 to TRBJ1-2; possibly TRBD1 for D (6 bases). Germline CDR1 reads SGDLS; CDR2 reads YYNGEE. V lost 3 bases to trimming and J lost 1 base, with 10 bases between them. The CDR3 runs 14 residues. The CDR3 here is CASSARQVNYGYTF. The CDR3 region has the DNA TGTGCCAGCAGCGCTCGACAGGTTAACTATGGCTACACCTTC.

The chain is built from TRBV27 and TRBJ1-6; a possible D gene is TRBD1 (6 bases). This CDR3 spans 15 amino acids. Germline V gene sequence: CDR1 MNHEY, CDR2 SMNVEV (reference sequence). With 5 bases removed from V and 10 bases from J, the gap between germline ends came to 18 bases. The CDR3 is CASSAPRGLRSPLHF. The CDR3 nucleotides are TGTGCCAGCAGTGCCCCCAGGGGTCTACGATCACCCCTCCACTTT.

V is TRBV12-5 and J is TRBJ2-7; 11 bases align to TRBD2. The CDR3 extends over 17 amino acids. Germline trimming cut 2 bases from V and 3 bases from J; bases unmatched to any gene: 9. The germline V gene has CDR1 LGHNT and CDR2 FRNRAP. Here the CDR3 DNA reads TGTGCTAGTGGTTTGATCCAAAGTAGCGGGGGGGTCTACGAGCAGTACTTC. It is translated as CASGLIQSSGGVYEQYF.

This clone was counted a few times. The chain recombines TRBV6-1 with TRBJ2-3; D perhaps matches TRBD2 (6 bases). V shed 6 bases and J shed 5 bases, with 18 bases lying between them. Germline V lookup: CDR1 MNHNS, CDR2 SASEGT. The CDR3 extends over 15 amino acids. The chain's CDR3 is CASSFSGSWGDTQYF. The CDR3 DNA reads as TGTGCCAGCAGCTTTTCCGGGAGTTGGGGAGATACGCAGTATTTT.

On this clone itself: At one boundary the junction diverges from the germline segment, which might be a read error. The chain has TRBV7-7 and TRBJ2-5; 8 nucleotides align to TRBD2. The germline V gene encodes CDR1 SSHAT and CDR2 FNYEAQ (reference sequence). There are 16 residues in the CDR3. In DNA, the CDR3 is TGTGCTAGCAGCTTGGGGACGGGGGGGCCCCAAGAGACCCAGTACTTC. Its translation: CASSLGTGGPQETQYF.

The chain carries TRBV7-2 and TRBJ2-5, with 9 bases identical to TRBD2. Germline V gene sequence: CDR1 SGHTA, CDR2 FQGNSA. With V trimmed by 7 bases and J by 5 bases, 5 bases remained unmatched. This CDR3 is built from 13 residues. The DNA of the CDR3 is TGTGCCAGCAATATAGCGGGGGCTGAGACCCAGTACTTC. Translation gives CASNIAGAETQYF.

The chain's CDR3 is CASSSRDRGTGELFF. In DNA form, the CDR3 reads TGTGCCAGCAGTTCCCGGGACAGGGGAACCGGGGAGCTGTTTTTT. The chain uses TRBV28 and TRBJ2-2, with 10 nucleotides matching TRBD1. The CDR3 extends over 15 amino acids. After removal of 4 bases from V and 5 bases from J, the junction contained 4 bases not matched to a gene. The germline V gene encodes CDR1 MDHEN and CDR2 SYDVKM.

The chain recombines TRBV7-8 with TRBJ1-6, with 7 nucleotides matching TRBD1. Germline lookup yields CDR1 SGHVS and CDR2 FQNEAQ. J lost 10 bases, V lost 6 bases, and 12 bases had no gene match. The length of the CDR3 is 15 residues. CDR3 residues: CASSHTQGLGSPLHF. The CDR3 DNA sequence: TGTGCCAGCAGTCACACACAGGGGCTCGGATCACCCCTCCACTTT.

The CDR3 sequence is CASSESGQEGEKLFF. The CDR3 region has the DNA TGTGCCAGCAGTGAATCGGGACAGGAGGGGGAAAAACTGTTTTTT. The chain employs TRBV2 and TRBJ1-4; 8 bases align to TRBD1. Germline V gene sequence: CDR1 SNHLY, CDR2 FYNNEI. The CDR3 sequence is 15 residues long. Losses at the gene ends were 2 bases for V and 8 bases for J; bases not matched to a gene: 7.

The chain couples TRBV11-3 to TRBJ2-1, with D possibly being TRBD2 (6 bases). Per germline, CDR1 SGHNT and CDR2 YENEEA. V was trimmed by 0 bases and J by 7 bases, leaving 13 bases between them. The CDR3 is 15 amino acids. CDR3 loop: CASSLDGFAGNEQFF. CDR3 coding DNA: TGTGCCAGCAGCTTAGACGGGTTCGCGGGGAATGAGCAGTTCTTC.

V is TRBV6-1 and J is TRBJ1-1, with a weak D call TRBD1 (6 bases). The length of the CDR3 is 18 residues. In germline, CDR1 is MNHNS, CDR2 SASEGT. Deletions cut 2 bases from V and 1 base from J, with 20 bases between. The CDR3 sequence is CASSELDSSAFWNTEAFF. CDR3 DNA: TGTGCCAGCAGTGAATTGGACAGTTCTGCCTTTTGGAACACTGAAGCTTTCTTT.